Listed below are T cell receptor beta chains from one sample, sequenced in a study of shared T cell receptors in the human thymus. Only in-frame clones appear in the TCRdb table, and some are missing; sequencing was by immunoSEQ multiplex PCR. This table holds about 660,000 clones, around nine tenths found once. The data also belong to a second study, concerning human thymus T cells.

Specimen: thymocytes. Receptor source: a boy under three years old with a congenital heart defect. CDR3s include the opening cysteine and the closing phenylalanine or tryptophan. D genes are given only for firm matches. Expanded clones get a size class; other rows say once, few or many, or leave the size out.

CDR3	DNA	D	V	J	size
CASRAPGQYNSPLHF	TGTGCCAGCAGAGCACCGGGACAGTATAATTCACCCCTCCACTTT	TRBD1	TRBV2	TRBJ1-6	NA
CASSHHEGGELFF	TGTGCCAGCAGCCACCACGAGGGCGGGGAGCTGTTTTTT	NA	TRBV14	TRBJ2-2	NA
CASRTDRLLIGMNTEAFF	TGCGCCAGTAGGACGGACAGGCTTTTAATTGGGATGAACACTGAAGCTTTCTTT	TRBD1	TRBV10-2	TRBJ1-1	NA
CASSVRDRGYEQYF	TGCGCCAGCAGCGTCCGGGACAGAGGCTACGAGCAGTACTTC	TRBD1	TRBV5-1	TRBJ2-7	NA
CAWSPGQGARGNEKLFF	TGTGCCTGGAGCCCGGGGCAGGGGGCGCGAGGGAATGAAAAACTGTTTTTT	TRBD1	TRBV30	TRBJ1-4	once
CASSPGQPRAFTYNEQFF	TGTGCCAGCAGCCCCGGACAGCCCCGGGCGTTCACCTACAATGAGCAGTTCTTC	NA	TRBV7-9	TRBJ2-1	NA
CASSWGTSGRGIGTQYF	TGTGCCAGCAGCTGGGGGACTAGCGGGAGGGGAATCGGGACCCAGTACTTC	TRBD2	TRBV7-6	TRBJ2-5	NA
CASSYPGGPSSTDTQYF	TGTGCCAGCAGCTACCCCGGGGGGCCATCTAGCACAGATACGCAGTATTTT	NA	TRBV7-9	TRBJ2-3	once
CASSLAPSGTVTTYEQYF	TGTGCCAGCAGCTTAGCCCCTAGCGGGACAGTGACCACCTACGAGCAGTACTTC	TRBD2	TRBV7-8	TRBJ2-7	NA
CASSLATGGYTF	TGTGCCAGCAGCTTAGCGACGGGAGGCTACACCTTC	NA	TRBV7-6	TRBJ1-2	NA
CASSPRTSGRICTGELFF	TGTGCCAGCAGCCCCCGGACTAGCGGGAGGATTTGCACCGGGGAGCTGTTTTTT	TRBD2	TRBV9	TRBJ2-2	NA
CASSNTGPTEAFF	TGTGCCAGCAGCAACACAGGGCCCACTGAAGCTTTCTTT	NA	TRBV28	TRBJ1-1	NA
CASSEVRTGDTDTQYF	TGTGCCAGCAGTGAAGTAAGGACAGGGGACACAGATACGCAGTATTTT	TRBD1	TRBV2	TRBJ2-3	NA
CSVHREIGTEAFF	TGCAGCGTTCACAGGGAGATCGGCACTGAAGCTTTCTTT	NA	TRBV29-1	TRBJ1-1	NA
CASSPPGSSGEEYEQFF	TGTGCCAGCAGCCCGCCTGGTTCGAGCGGGGAAGAATATGAGCAGTTCTTC	TRBD2	TRBV5-4	TRBJ2-1	NA
CASSYSTGQPTYEQYF	TGTGCCAGCAGTTACTCTACGGGACAGCCGACCTACGAGCAGTACTTC	TRBD1	TRBV6-6	TRBJ2-7	NA
CNPTKGTVLPEAFF	TGCAACCCCACCAAGGGGACAGTATTACCTGAAGCTTTCTTT	TRBD1	TRBV29-1	TRBJ1-1	NA
CAWTKGNTAGSAYNEQFF	TGTGCCTGGACAAAGGGCAATACGGCGGGTTCGGCCTACAATGAGCAGTTCTTC	NA	TRBV30	TRBJ2-1	NA
CASSPGIFGLAGGPGANVLTF	TGTGCCAGCTCACCAGGGATCTTTGGACTAGCGGGAGGGCCTGGGGCCAACGTCCTGACTTTC	TRBD2	TRBV18	TRBJ2-6	NA
CASSCRVSRNTIYF	TGTGCCAGTAGTTGCCGGGTCAGTAGAAACACCATATATTTT	NA	TRBV19	TRBJ1-3	NA
CASRRLTGELFF	TGTGCCAGCAGACGACTTACCGGGGAGCTGTTTTTT	NA	TRBV6-5	TRBJ2-2	NA
CASSPRGTSVSYNEQFF	TGTGCCAGCTCACCACGGGGGACTAGCGTCTCCTACAATGAGCAGTTCTTC	TRBD2	TRBV18	TRBJ2-1	once